This T cell receptor beta chain was profiled in a study of blood T cells in healthy people across ages. This clonotype was seen a few times. Antigen specificity is unknown. For the second PCR, which ran for roughly 6 to 12 cycles, a sample-barcoded 5' primer and a J-beta primer mix were used. Each CDR3 protein gets one entry after TCRdb re-called the 5' RACE reads with MiXCR. The table shows around 1,000,000 distinct CDR3 sequences, with about 23% occurring only once. Germline CDR1 is LGHNA and CDR2 is YSLEER. CDR3 length: 16 residues. Losses at the gene ends were 1 base for V and 2 bases for J; bases not matched to a gene: 5. At least 7 million PBMCs were isolated per sample. Study-wide results and limits: Naive CD4+ cells and diversity were both higher in long-lived donors than in aged donors.

These data also formed part of another study, on T cells of mothers and their children.

The chain employs TRBV4-3 and TRBJ1-3, with TRBD1 matching over 7 bases. The sequencing input was blood. The receptor was derived from a girl under 10 years old in good health. Here the CDR3 DNA reads TGCGCCAGCAGCCAAGGAACAGGGGATCCTGGAAACACCATATATTTT. It translates to CASSQGTGDPGNTIYF.